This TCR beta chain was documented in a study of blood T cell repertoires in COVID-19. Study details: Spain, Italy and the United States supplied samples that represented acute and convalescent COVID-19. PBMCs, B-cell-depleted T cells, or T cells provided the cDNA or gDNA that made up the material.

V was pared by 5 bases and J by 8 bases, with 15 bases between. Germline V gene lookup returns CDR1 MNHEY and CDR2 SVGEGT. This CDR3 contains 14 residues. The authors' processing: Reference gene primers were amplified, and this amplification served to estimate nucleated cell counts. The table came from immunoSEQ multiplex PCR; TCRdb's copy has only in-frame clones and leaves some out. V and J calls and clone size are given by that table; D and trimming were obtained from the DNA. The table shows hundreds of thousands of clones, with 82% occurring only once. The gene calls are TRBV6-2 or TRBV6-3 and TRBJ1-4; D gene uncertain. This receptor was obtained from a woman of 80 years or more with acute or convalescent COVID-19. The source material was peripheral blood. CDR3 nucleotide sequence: TGTGCCAGCAGTCCCGTGGGCGGGCAAGAAAAACTGTTTTTT. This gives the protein CASSPVGGQEKLFF.